This T cell receptor beta chain was sequenced in a study of identical twins. With template switching, a universal primer site was added, and the cDNA carried unique molecular identifiers. Each CDR3 protein is one row after TCRdb ran MiXCR on the 5' RACE reads. This table holds hundreds of thousands of distinct CDR3 sequences, under 9% found once. The V and J ends lost 5 bases and 2 bases respectively, with 10 bases between them. The V gene's germline CDR1 is SGHVS and CDR2 FQNEAQ. The CDR3 extends over 13 amino acids. This clonotype has at least ten counts. These records were also assigned to another study, of yellow fever vaccine responses in identical twins.

The receptor comes from a young woman in good health. Sequenced material: PBMCs. The chain is built from TRBV7-8 and TRBJ2-7; D is tentatively TRBD1 or TRBD2 (5 bases each). CDR3 amino acids: CASSRRDPYEQYF. The CDR3 bases are TGTGCCAGCAGCCGCCGGGACCCCTACGAGCAGTACTTC. The variable domain in full, completed from reference TRBV7-8 and TRBJ2-7, reads GAGVSQSPRYKVAKRGQDVALRCDPISGHVSLFWYQQALGQGPEFLTYFQNEAQLDKSGLPSDRFFAERPEGSVSTLKIQRTQQEDSAVYLCASSRRDPYEQYFGPGTRLTVT.